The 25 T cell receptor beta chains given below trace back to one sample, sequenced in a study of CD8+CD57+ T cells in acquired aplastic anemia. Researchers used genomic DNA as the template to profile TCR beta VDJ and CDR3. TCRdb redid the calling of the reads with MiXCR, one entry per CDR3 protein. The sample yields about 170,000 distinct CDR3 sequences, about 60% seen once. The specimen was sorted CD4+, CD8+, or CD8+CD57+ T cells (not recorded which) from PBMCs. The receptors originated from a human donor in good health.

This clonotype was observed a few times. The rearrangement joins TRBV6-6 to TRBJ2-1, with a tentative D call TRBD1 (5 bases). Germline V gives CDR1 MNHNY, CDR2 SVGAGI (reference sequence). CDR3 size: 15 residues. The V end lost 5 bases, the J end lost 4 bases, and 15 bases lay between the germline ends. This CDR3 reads CASSTQDKGYNEQFF. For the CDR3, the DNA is TGTGCCAGCAGTACGCAGGATAAGGGGTACAATGAGCAGTTCTTC.

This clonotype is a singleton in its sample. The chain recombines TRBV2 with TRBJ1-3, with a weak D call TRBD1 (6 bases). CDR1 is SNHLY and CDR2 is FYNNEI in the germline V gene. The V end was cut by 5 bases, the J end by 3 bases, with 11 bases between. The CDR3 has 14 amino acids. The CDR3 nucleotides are TGTGCCAGCAGTTGGGCAGGGGATGGAAACACCATATATTTT. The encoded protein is CASSWAGDGNTIYF.

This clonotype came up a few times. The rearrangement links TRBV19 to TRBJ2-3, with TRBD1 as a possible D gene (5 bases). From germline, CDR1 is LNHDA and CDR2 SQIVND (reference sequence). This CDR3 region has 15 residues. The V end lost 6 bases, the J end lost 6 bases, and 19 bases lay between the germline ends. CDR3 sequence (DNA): TGTGCCAGTAGCACCCAGGGAAATGGAGCCGATACGCAGTATTTT. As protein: CASSTQGNGADTQYF.

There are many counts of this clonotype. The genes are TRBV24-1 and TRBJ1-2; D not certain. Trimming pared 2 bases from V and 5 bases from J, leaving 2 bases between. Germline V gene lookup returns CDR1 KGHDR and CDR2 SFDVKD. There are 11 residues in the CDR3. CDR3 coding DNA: TGTGCCACCAGTGATTCTTATGGCTACACCTTC. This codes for CATSDSYGYTF.

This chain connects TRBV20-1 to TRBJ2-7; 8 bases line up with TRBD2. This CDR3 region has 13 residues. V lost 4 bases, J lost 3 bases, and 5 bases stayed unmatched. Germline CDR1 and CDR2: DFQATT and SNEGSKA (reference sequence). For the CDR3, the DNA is TGCAGTGCTAAAAAGCGGGGGAACTACGAGCAGTACTTC. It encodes CSAKKRGNYEQYF.

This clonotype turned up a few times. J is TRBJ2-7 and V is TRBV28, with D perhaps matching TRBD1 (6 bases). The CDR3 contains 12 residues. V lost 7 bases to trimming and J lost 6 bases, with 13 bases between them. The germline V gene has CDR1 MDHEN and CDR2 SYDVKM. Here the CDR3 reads CASTETGIEQYF. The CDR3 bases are TGTGCCAGCACCGAAACAGGGATCGAGCAGTACTTC.

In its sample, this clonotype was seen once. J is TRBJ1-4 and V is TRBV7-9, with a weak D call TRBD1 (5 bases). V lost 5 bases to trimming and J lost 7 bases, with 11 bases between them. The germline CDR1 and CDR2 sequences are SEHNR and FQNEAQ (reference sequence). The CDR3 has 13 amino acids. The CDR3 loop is CASSRGGSEKLFF. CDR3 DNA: TGTGCCAGCAGCAGGGGAGGGAGTGAAAAACTGTTTTTT.

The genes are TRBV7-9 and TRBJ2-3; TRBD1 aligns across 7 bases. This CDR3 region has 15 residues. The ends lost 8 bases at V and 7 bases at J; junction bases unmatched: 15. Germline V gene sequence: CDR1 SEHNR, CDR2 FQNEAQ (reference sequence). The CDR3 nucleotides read TGTGCCAGCGGACTCCACCGGGACAGCGAATATACGCAGTATTTT. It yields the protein CASGLHRDSEYTQYF.

The CDR3 DNA reads as TGTGCCACCAGTGATTTTTCGGGACAGGGTTATAATGAGCAGTTCTTC. It yields the protein CATSDFSGQGYNEQFF. V and J are TRBV24-1 and TRBJ2-7, with 9 nucleotides matching TRBD1. The last part of the DNA fits TRBJ2-1 better; the J call may be wrong. Per the germline V gene, CDR1 is KGHDR and CDR2 is SFDVKD. The CDR3 totals 16 residues.

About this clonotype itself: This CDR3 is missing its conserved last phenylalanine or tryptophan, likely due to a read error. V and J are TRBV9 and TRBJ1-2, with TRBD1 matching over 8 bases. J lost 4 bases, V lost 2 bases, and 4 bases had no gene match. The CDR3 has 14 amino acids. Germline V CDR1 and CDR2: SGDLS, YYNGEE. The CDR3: CASSVTGEGYGYTS. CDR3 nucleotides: TGTGCCAGCAGCGTGACAGGGGAGGGCTATGGCTACACCTCC.

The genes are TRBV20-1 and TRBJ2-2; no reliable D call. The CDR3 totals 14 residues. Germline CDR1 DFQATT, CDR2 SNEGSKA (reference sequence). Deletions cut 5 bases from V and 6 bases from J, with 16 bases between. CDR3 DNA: TGCAGTGCTTCGACATTGGGGTTGTCCGGGGAGCTGTTTTTT. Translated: CSASTLGLSGELFF.

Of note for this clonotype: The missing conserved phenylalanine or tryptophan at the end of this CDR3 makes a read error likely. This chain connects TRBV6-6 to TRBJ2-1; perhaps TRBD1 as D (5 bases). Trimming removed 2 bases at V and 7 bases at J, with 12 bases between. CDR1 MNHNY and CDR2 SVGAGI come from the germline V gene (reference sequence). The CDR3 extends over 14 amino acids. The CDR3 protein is CASSYETAANEQFY. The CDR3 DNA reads TGTGCCAGCAGTTACGAGACAGCAGCTAATGAGCAGTTCTAC.

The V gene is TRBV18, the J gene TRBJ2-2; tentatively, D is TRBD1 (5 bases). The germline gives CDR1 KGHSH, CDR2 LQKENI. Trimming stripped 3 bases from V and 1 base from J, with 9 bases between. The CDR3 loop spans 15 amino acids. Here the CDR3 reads CASSPVQGNTGELFF. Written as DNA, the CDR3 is TGTGCCAGCTCACCCGTCCAGGGGAACACCGGGGAGCTGTTTTTT.

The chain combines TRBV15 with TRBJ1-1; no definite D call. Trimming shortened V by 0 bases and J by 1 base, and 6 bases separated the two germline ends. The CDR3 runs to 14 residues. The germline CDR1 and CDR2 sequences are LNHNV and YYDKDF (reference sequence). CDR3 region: CATSRDLKNTEAFF. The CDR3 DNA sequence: TGTGCCACCAGCAGAGATCTAAAGAACACTGAAGCTTTCTTT.

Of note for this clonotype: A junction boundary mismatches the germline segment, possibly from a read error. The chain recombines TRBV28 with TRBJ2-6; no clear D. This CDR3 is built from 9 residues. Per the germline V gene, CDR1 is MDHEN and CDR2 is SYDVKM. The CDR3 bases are TGTGCCAGCAGTTTAGCCGGACCTTTC. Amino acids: CASSLAGPF.

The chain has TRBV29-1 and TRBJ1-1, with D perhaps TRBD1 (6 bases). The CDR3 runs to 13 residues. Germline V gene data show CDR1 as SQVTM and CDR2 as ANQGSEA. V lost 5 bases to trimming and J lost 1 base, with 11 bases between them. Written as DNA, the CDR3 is TGCAGCGTTAGGGGGGTAGGGAACACTGAAGCTTTCTTT. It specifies CSVRGVGNTEAFF.

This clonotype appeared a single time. CDR3 DNA: TGCAGTGCTATAGGGTGGTCCGGCCTGGGTGAGCAGTTCTTC. As protein: CSAIGWSGLGEQFF. The chain joins TRBV20-1 to TRBJ2-1; D is undetermined. The V gene's germline CDR1 is DFQATT and CDR2 SNEGSKA (reference sequence). V lost 4 bases and J 9 bases, leaving 19 bases between the germline ends. This CDR3 region has 14 residues.

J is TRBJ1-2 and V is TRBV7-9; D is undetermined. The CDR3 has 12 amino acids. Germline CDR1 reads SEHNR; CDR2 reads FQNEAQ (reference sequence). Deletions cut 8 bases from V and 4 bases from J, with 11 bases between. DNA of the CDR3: TGTGCCAGCGGCGAAAACAGCTATGGCTACACCTTC. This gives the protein CASGENSYGYTF.

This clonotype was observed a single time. The CDR3 protein is CATSDLSGTETQYF. The CDR3 DNA reads as TGTGCCACCAGTGATTTAAGCGGGACAGAGACCCAGTACTTC. V gene TRBV24-1 combines with J gene TRBJ2-5; 7 bases match TRBD2. This CDR3 region has 14 residues. CDR1 KGHDR and CDR2 SFDVKD come from the germline V gene. V lost 1 base to trimming and J lost 4 bases; unmatched junction nucleotides: 2.

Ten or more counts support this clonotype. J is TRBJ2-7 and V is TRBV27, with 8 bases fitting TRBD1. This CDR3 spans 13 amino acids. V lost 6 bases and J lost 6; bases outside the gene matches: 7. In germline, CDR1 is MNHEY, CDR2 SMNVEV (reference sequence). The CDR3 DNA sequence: TGTGCCAGCAGAACCACGGACAGGGTCGAGCAGTACTTC. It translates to CASRTTDRVEQYF.

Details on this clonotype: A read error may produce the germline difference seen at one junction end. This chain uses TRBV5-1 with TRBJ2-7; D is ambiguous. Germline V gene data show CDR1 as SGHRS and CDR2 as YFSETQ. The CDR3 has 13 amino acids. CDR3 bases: TGTGCCAGCAGCCATACTAACTCCTACGAGCAGTACTTC. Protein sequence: CASSHTNSYEQYF.

The CDR3 loop reads CASSIEELDTDTQYF. The CDR3, as DNA: TGTGCCAGTAGTATTGAGGAGCTTGACACAGATACGCAGTATTTT. The chain is built from TRBV19 and TRBJ2-3; D is undetermined. Germline CDR1 is LNHDA and CDR2 is SQIVND (reference sequence). The V gene lost 3 bases and the J gene lost 2 bases, with 12 bases spanning the gap. The CDR3 sequence is 15 residues long.

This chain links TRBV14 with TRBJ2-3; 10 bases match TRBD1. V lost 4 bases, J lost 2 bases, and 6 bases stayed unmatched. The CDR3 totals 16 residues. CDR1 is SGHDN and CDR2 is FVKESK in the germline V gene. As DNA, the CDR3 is TGTGCCAGCAGCCTGACGGGACAGGGGACCACAGATACGCAGTATTTT. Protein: CASSLTGQGTTDTQYF.

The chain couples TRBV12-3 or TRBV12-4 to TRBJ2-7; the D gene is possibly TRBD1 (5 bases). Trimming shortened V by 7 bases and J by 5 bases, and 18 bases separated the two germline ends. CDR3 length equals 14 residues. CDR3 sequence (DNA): TGTGCCAGCACCATCGAAAGGGGCGGCGACGAGCAGTACTTC. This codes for CASTIERGGDEQYF.

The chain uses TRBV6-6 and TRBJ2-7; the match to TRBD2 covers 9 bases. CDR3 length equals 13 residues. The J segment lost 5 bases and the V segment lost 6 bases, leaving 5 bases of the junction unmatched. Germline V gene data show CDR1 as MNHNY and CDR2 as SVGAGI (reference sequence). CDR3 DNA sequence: TGTGCCAGCAGCAGCTCTAGCGGGAACGAGCAGTACTTC. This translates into CASSSSSGNEQYF.